This T cell receptor beta chain was obtained from a study of blood T cell repertoires in COVID-19. As for the study in general: Collection of acute and convalescent COVID-19 samples took place in the United States, Italy and Spain. PBMCs, B-cell-depleted T cells, or T cells provided the cDNA or gDNA that made up the material.

V was shortened by 4 bases and J by 4 bases, with 14 bases between the two germline ends. Germline CDR1 and CDR2: MNHEY and SVGEGT. This CDR3 spans 15 amino acids. Seattle patient enrollment occurred during active infection, with longitudinal follow-up thereafter. This clone has just a few counts. Per the original methods: For nucleated cells, counts were estimated from reference gene primer amplification. The assay was immunoSEQ multiplex PCR, and TCRdb's table has in-frame clones only and misses some. V, J and clone size are those of that table, while D and trimming were read from the DNA. The sample has about 340,000 clones, about 90% seen once.

The receptor's source is a woman in her fifties or sixties with COVID-19, enrolled during active disease. This chain joins TRBV6-2 or TRBV6-3 and TRBJ2-1, with a tentative D call TRBD1 (7 bases). Sample: peripheral blood. This CDR3 reads CASSLGGGGYNEQFF. CDR3 nucleotides: TGTGCCAGCAGTTTAGGAGGGGGCGGGTACAATGAGCAGTTCTTC.